This T cell receptor beta chain appears in the sequencing data of a study of identical twins. Germline CDR1 reads DFQATT; CDR2 reads SNEGSKA (reference sequence). The CDR3 covers 16 residues. The V end lost 1 base, the J end lost 1 base, and 16 bases lay between the germline ends. This clonotype was detected many times. Unique molecular identifiers were present on the cDNA, and a universal primer site came from template switching. TCRdb redid the calling of the 5' RACE reads with MiXCR, one entry per CDR3 protein. The sample yields around 650,000 distinct CDR3 sequences, less than 9% seen once. This sample also belongs to another study, concerning yellow fever vaccine responses in identical twins.

The sequence was obtained from a woman between 18 and 29 years old in good health. The V and J genes are TRBV20-1 and TRBJ2-5; D is tentatively TRBD1 or TRBD2 (5 bases each). Sequenced: PBMCs. The CDR3 spells CSARGGTSYVQETQYF. The CDR3 DNA sequence: TGCAGTGCTAGAGGGGGGACGAGTTACGTCCAAGAGACCCAGTACTTC.